The entry below describes one T cell receptor beta chain. Its antigen is unidentified. This entry comes from a study of cytomegalovirus exposure and HLA in healthy donors. The study's findings and limits: Clusters of TCRs from the first cohort tended to co-occur in the 100 to 150 validation repertoires (as a later analysis found). The study labeled under 200 TCR beta chains cytomegalovirus-associated.

The CDR3 extends over 13 amino acids. Trimming removed 6 bases from V and 7 bases from J, with 14 bases in between. Germline CDR1 reads MDHEN; CDR2 reads SYDVKM. TCRdb's table, derived via immunoSEQ multiplex PCR, lists solely in-frame clones and lacks some. The data hold under 200,000 clones, with more than 80% observed a single time. Material for sequencing was PBMCs. The V gene is TRBV28, the J gene TRBJ2-3, with a tentative D call TRBD2 (5 bases). This clonotype originated in a young man in good health and CMV-seropositive. Here the CDR3 DNA reads TGTGCCAGCAGCCCCGTACTAGGGTATACGCAGTATTTT. Its protein is CASSPVLGYTQYF.